These 2 T cell receptor beta chains were all obtained from the same sample, sequenced in a study of blood T cells in healthy people across ages. A J-beta primer mix and a sample-barcoded 5' primer were used in a second PCR of about 7 to 12 cycles. TCRdb ran MiXCR on the 5' RACE reads and lists one entry per CDR3 protein. The sample gives about 780,000 distinct CDR3 sequences, about 45% of which show up once; less than 20% is in the top ten. Sequenced sample: blood. These receptor sequences come from an elderly man in good health.

This clonotype was recorded many times. V gene TRBV11-3 combines with J gene TRBJ2-5, with unresolved D. The CDR3 length is 13 residues. CDR1 and CDR2 from the germline V gene are SGHNT and YENEEA. Trimming left V 2 bases short and J 5 bases short, with 9 bases between. The CDR3 spells CASSLYQTETQYF. DNA of the CDR3: TGTGCCAGCAGCTTATACCAGACGGAGACCCAGTACTTC.

This clonotype was observed at least ten times. The V and J genes are TRBV5-5 and TRBJ2-5; D may match TRBD1 or TRBD2 (7 bases each). The CDR3 sequence is 14 residues long. CDR1 is SGHKS and CDR2 is YYEKEE in the germline V gene (reference sequence). With 2 bases removed from V and 5 bases from J, the gap between germline ends came to 13 bases. The DNA for the CDR3 is TGTGCCAGCAGCTTAGCGGGGACAGAGGAGACCCAGTACTTC. Encoded protein: CASSLAGTEETQYF. Combining the CDR3 with reference TRBV5-5 and TRBJ2-5 gives the whole variable domain DAGVTQSPTHLIKTRGQQVTLRCSPISGHKSVSWYQQVLGQGPQFIFQYYEKEERGRGNFPDRFSARQFPNYSSELNVNALLLGDSALYLCASSLAGTEETQYFGPGTRLLVL.